A single count supports the clone carrying this T cell receptor (beta chain). This CDR3 contains 14 residues. J gave up 5 bases and V 5 bases, and 8 bases lay outside the gene matches. Per the germline V gene, CDR1 is MNHNS and CDR2 is SASEGT. These data originate in a study of T cell changes during pregnancy in multiple sclerosis. Sequencing was performed with immunoSEQ multiplex PCR; in TCRdb, only in-frame clones are kept and a portion is missing. The repertoire consists of about 70,000 clones, with 91% occurring once and the leading ten covering roughly 2%. This receptor was obtained from a female donor with multiple sclerosis, enrolled in a pregnancy study. Sample: peripheral blood, taken in the first trimester of pregnancy. This chain links TRBV6-1 with TRBJ2-5; 7 bases align to TRBD1. The DNA of the CDR3 is TGTGCCAGCAGTAACGACAGGGTGAGGGAGACCCAGTACTTC. It translates to CASSNDRVRETQYF.